This is a list of T cell receptor beta chains from one sample in a study of cytomegalovirus exposure and HLA in healthy donors. Generated by immunoSEQ multiplex PCR, the TCRdb table keeps only in-frame clones and is missing some. The sample lists about 140,000 clones, roughly four fifths occurring once. The sample taken for sequencing was PBMCs. The receptors were sampled from a woman aged 40 to 55 in good health and CMV-seronegative. CDR3s include the opening cysteine and the closing phenylalanine or tryptophan. Fields, in order: J gene, V gene, CDR3 length, D gene, clone size, CDR3 DNA, CDR3 protein. The D gene is left open where the match is weak. Some rows have no size entry. The others give once, few or many, or a class for an expanded clone.

j_call: TRBJ2-2
v_call: TRBV7-9
cdr3_length: 12
d_call: NA
clone_size: few
cdr3_nt: TGTGCCAGCAGCTTCCTCGCCGGGGAGCTGTTTTTT
cdr3_aa: CASSFLAGELFF

j_call: TRBJ1-1
v_call: TRBV19
cdr3_length: 16
d_call: NA
clone_size: many
cdr3_nt: TGTGCCAGTAGTATAAGTGACAGTTTCGACTACACTGAAGCTTTCTTT
cdr3_aa: CASSISDSFDYTEAFF

j_call: TRBJ1-4
v_call: TRBV5-1
cdr3_length: 15
d_call: NA
clone_size: NA
cdr3_nt: TGCGCCAGCAGTCTTTTGGGGGGGCAAGTAGAAAAACTGTTTTTT
cdr3_aa: CASSLLGGQVEKLFF

j_call: TRBJ1-2
v_call: TRBV5-5
cdr3_length: 14
d_call: NA
clone_size: NA
cdr3_nt: TGTGCCAGCAGCTTTGGGGGGAATAACTATGGCTACACCTTC
cdr3_aa: CASSFGGNNYGYTF

j_call: TRBJ2-1
v_call: TRBV9
cdr3_length: 15
d_call: NA
clone_size: once
cdr3_nt: TGTGCCAGCAGCGCCTCGGACAGACTCTACAATGAGCAGTTCTTC
cdr3_aa: CASSASDRLYNEQFF

j_call: TRBJ2-3
v_call: TRBV5-6
cdr3_length: 15
d_call: TRBD1
clone_size: NA
cdr3_nt: TGTGCCAGCAGCTCTGTTGGACAGGTCGCAGATACGCAGTATTTT
cdr3_aa: CASSSVGQVADTQYF

j_call: TRBJ2-3
v_call: TRBV7-3
cdr3_length: 15
d_call: NA
clone_size: NA
cdr3_nt: TGTGCCAGCAGCAAGGGGGGGGCAATCACAGATACGCAGTATTTT
cdr3_aa: CASSKGGAITDTQYF

j_call: TRBJ1-5
v_call: TRBV4-1
cdr3_length: 15
d_call: NA
clone_size: NA
cdr3_nt: TGCGCCAGCAGCCAAGATGGACTCCCCACCCAGCCCCAGCATTTT
cdr3_aa: CASSQDGLPTQPQHF

j_call: TRBJ2-3
v_call: TRBV5-6
cdr3_length: 13
d_call: NA
clone_size: NA
cdr3_nt: TGTGCCAGCAGCTCCTCCCTCACAGATACGCAGTATTTT
cdr3_aa: CASSSSLTDTQYF

j_call: TRBJ1-1
v_call: TRBV5-1
cdr3_length: 13
d_call: TRBD1
clone_size: few
cdr3_nt: TGCGCCAGCAGCTTAGATGTCACAGGGGACGCTTTCTTT
cdr3_aa: CASSLDVTGDAFF

j_call: TRBJ2-1
v_call: TRBV6-4
cdr3_length: 17
d_call: TRBD1
clone_size: NA
cdr3_nt: TGTGCCAGCAGTGACTCGTCGGGGACAGGGGGGAACAATGAGCAGTTCTTC
cdr3_aa: CASSDSSGTGGNNEQFF

j_call: TRBJ1-3
v_call: TRBV13
cdr3_length: 16
d_call: NA
clone_size: NA
cdr3_nt: TGTGCCAGCAGCCTGGGGCCCCCCGCCCCTGGAAACACCATATATTTT
cdr3_aa: CASSLGPPAPGNTIYF

j_call: TRBJ1-1
v_call: TRBV19
cdr3_length: 17
d_call: NA
clone_size: NA
cdr3_nt: TGTGCCAGTACTATATATGGCAGGGGATTTTCCCTGAACGGGGCTTTCTTT
cdr3_aa: CASTIYGRGFSLNGAFF

j_call: TRBJ1-3
v_call: TRBV6-1
cdr3_length: 14
d_call: NA
clone_size: NA
cdr3_nt: TGTGCCAGCAGTGAAACAGGGTGGGGAAACACCATATATTTT
cdr3_aa: CASSETGWGNTIYF

j_call: TRBJ1-1
v_call: TRBV18
cdr3_length: 16
d_call: NA
clone_size: NA
cdr3_nt: TGTGCCAGCTCACCGCAGGGTTTGGTCAAGAACACTGAAGCTTTCTTT
cdr3_aa: CASSPQGLVKNTEAFF

j_call: TRBJ1-1
v_call: TRBV18
cdr3_length: 13
d_call: NA
clone_size: NA
cdr3_nt: TGTGCCAGCTCACCGGGGGGGGCGGTTGAAGCTTTCTTT
cdr3_aa: CASSPGGAVEAFF

j_call: TRBJ2-3
v_call: TRBV7-2
cdr3_length: 12
d_call: NA
clone_size: NA
cdr3_nt: TGTGCCAGCAGCCTCTACACAGATACGCAGTATTTT
cdr3_aa: CASSLYTDTQYF

j_call: TRBJ2-7
v_call: TRBV7-8
cdr3_length: 12
d_call: NA
clone_size: NA
cdr3_nt: TGTGCCAGCAGCTTAGTTCCAGACGAGCAGTACTTC
cdr3_aa: CASSLVPDEQYF

j_call: TRBJ1-6
v_call: TRBV27
cdr3_length: 14
d_call: NA
clone_size: NA
cdr3_nt: TGTGCCAGCTGGGTACAGGGAGATAATTCACCCCTCCACTTT
cdr3_aa: CASWVQGDNSPLHF

j_call: TRBJ1-2
v_call: TRBV7-9
cdr3_length: 16
d_call: TRBD1
clone_size: NA
cdr3_nt: TGTGCCAGCAGCTTAGTAGGGTGGGACAGGGAATATGGCTACACCTTC
cdr3_aa: CASSLVGWDREYGYTF

j_call: TRBJ1-1
v_call: TRBV5-1
cdr3_length: 14
d_call: TRBD1
clone_size: NA
cdr3_nt: TGCGCCAGCAGCTTTGAGGGGGCTTATGCTGAAGCTTTCTTT
cdr3_aa: CASSFEGAYAEAFF

j_call: TRBJ2-3
v_call: TRBV4-2
cdr3_length: 16
d_call: TRBD2
clone_size: NA
cdr3_nt: TGTGCCAGCAGCCAAGATACTAGCGGGGGCACAGATACGCAGTATTTT
cdr3_aa: CASSQDTSGGTDTQYF

j_call: TRBJ2-7
v_call: TRBV4-2
cdr3_length: 14
d_call: NA
clone_size: NA
cdr3_nt: TGTGCCAGCAGCCAAGTTGACAATCGGAACGAGCAGTACTTC
cdr3_aa: CASSQVDNRNEQYF

j_call: TRBJ1-3
v_call: TRBV9
cdr3_length: 16
d_call: NA
clone_size: few
cdr3_nt: TGTGCCAGCAGCCCCCGAGGAGGGCAATCAGGAAACACCATATATTTT
cdr3_aa: CASSPRGGQSGNTIYF

j_call: TRBJ2-7
v_call: TRBV7-9
cdr3_length: 16
d_call: TRBD1
clone_size: NA
cdr3_nt: TGTGCCAGCAGCTCGAGGGACAGAGGATCAAACTACGAGCAGTACTTC
cdr3_aa: CASSSRDRGSNYEQYF

j_call: TRBJ1-5
v_call: TRBV5-6
cdr3_length: 15
d_call: NA
clone_size: NA
cdr3_nt: TGTGCCAGCAGGAGTTCTGGAGGGGCTAATCAGCCCCAGCATTTT
cdr3_aa: CASRSSGGANQPQHF

j_call: TRBJ1-2
v_call: TRBV6-5
cdr3_length: 15
d_call: TRBD1
clone_size: NA
cdr3_nt: TGTGCCAGCAGTTACTCGAACGCAGGGGGCTATGGCTACACCTTC
cdr3_aa: CASSYSNAGGYGYTF

j_call: TRBJ1-3
v_call: TRBV9
cdr3_length: 16
d_call: NA
clone_size: NA
cdr3_nt: TGTGCCAGCAGCGCCCTTCCGCTACTCTCTGGAAACACCATATATTTT
cdr3_aa: CASSALPLLSGNTIYF

j_call: TRBJ2-7
v_call: TRBV27
cdr3_length: 13
d_call: NA
clone_size: NA
cdr3_nt: TGTGCCAGCGGGGGGACAGACTCCTACGAGCAGTACTTC
cdr3_aa: CASGGTDSYEQYF

j_call: TRBJ1-5
v_call: TRBV4-1
cdr3_length: 18
d_call: NA
clone_size: NA
cdr3_nt: TGCGCCAGCAGCCAAGATGGTTGGGCAGGGGAAGGGACTCAGCCCCAGCATTTT
cdr3_aa: CASSQDGWAGEGTQPQHF

j_call: TRBJ1-4
v_call: TRBV6-5
cdr3_length: 15
d_call: TRBD1
clone_size: NA
cdr3_nt: TGTGCCAGCAGTAGTGGACAGGGGGCGGCAGAAAAACTGTTTTTT
cdr3_aa: CASSSGQGAAEKLFF

j_call: TRBJ2-2
v_call: TRBV7-2
cdr3_length: 15
d_call: NA
clone_size: NA
cdr3_nt: TGTGCCAGCAGCTACTACGGGGTAACCACCGGGGAGCTGTTTTTT
cdr3_aa: CASSYYGVTTGELFF

j_call: TRBJ1-1
v_call: TRBV4-1
cdr3_length: 17
d_call: NA
clone_size: NA
cdr3_nt: TGCGCCAGCAGCCAAGAAGCGTCAGGGGAGTGGAACACTGAAGCTTTCTTT
cdr3_aa: CASSQEASGEWNTEAFF

j_call: TRBJ2-3
v_call: TRBV7-2
cdr3_length: 16
d_call: TRBD2
clone_size: NA
cdr3_nt: TGTGCCAGCAGCTTAGACGAGCGGGGGACCCCAGATACGCAGTATTTT
cdr3_aa: CASSLDERGTPDTQYF

j_call: TRBJ1-2
v_call: TRBV6-5
cdr3_length: 14
d_call: NA
clone_size: NA
cdr3_nt: TGTGCCAGCAGTTACTCAGGGGCCCGGGAGGGCTACACCTTC
cdr3_aa: CASSYSGAREGYTF

j_call: TRBJ2-3
v_call: TRBV15
cdr3_length: 14
d_call: NA
clone_size: NA
cdr3_nt: TGTGCCACATCGGGGGGCCTGGGCACAGATACGCAGTATTTT
cdr3_aa: CATSGGLGTDTQYF

j_call: TRBJ2-5
v_call: TRBV19
cdr3_length: 14
d_call: TRBD2
clone_size: NA
cdr3_nt: TGTGCCAGTAGTACCGGGACTACTAAGAGAACCCAGTACTTC
cdr3_aa: CASSTGTTKRTQYF

j_call: TRBJ1-3
v_call: TRBV19
cdr3_length: 15
d_call: TRBD1
clone_size: NA
cdr3_nt: TGTGCCAGTAGTATGACAGGGGAGGCTGGAAACACCATATATTTT
cdr3_aa: CASSMTGEAGNTIYF

j_call: TRBJ2-3
v_call: TRBV7-3
cdr3_length: 16
d_call: TRBD2
clone_size: NA
cdr3_nt: TGTGCCAGCAGCCCCATAGCGGGGGGGCCGTCAGATACGCAGTATTTT
cdr3_aa: CASSPIAGGPSDTQYF

j_call: TRBJ1-2
v_call: TRBV18
cdr3_length: 13
d_call: NA
clone_size: once
cdr3_nt: TGTGCCAGCTCACCCCCAGATCTCTATGGCTACACCTTC
cdr3_aa: CASSPPDLYGYTF

j_call: TRBJ2-1
v_call: TRBV25-1
cdr3_length: 16
d_call: TRBD2
clone_size: NA
cdr3_nt: TGTGCCAGTGCGACTAGCGGGGGGGGTATCTACAATGAGCAGTTCTTC
cdr3_aa: CASATSGGGIYNEQFF

j_call: TRBJ1-1
v_call: TRBV9
cdr3_length: 13
d_call: NA
clone_size: NA
cdr3_nt: TGTGCCAGCAGTCAGGGGCGGAACACTGAAGCTTTCTTT
cdr3_aa: CASSQGRNTEAFF

j_call: TRBJ2-7
v_call: TRBV2
cdr3_length: 12
d_call: TRBD1
clone_size: NA
cdr3_nt: TGTGCCAGCACGATCACCGGGACAGGGATGAACTTC
cdr3_aa: CASTITGTGMNF

j_call: TRBJ1-2
v_call: TRBV27
cdr3_length: 13
d_call: NA
clone_size: NA
cdr3_nt: TGTGCCAGCAGTGTTACAGGGTACTATGGCTACACCTTC
cdr3_aa: CASSVTGYYGYTF

j_call: TRBJ1-6
v_call: TRBV19
cdr3_length: 14
d_call: NA
clone_size: NA
cdr3_nt: TGTGCCAGTAGTCCTCAGGGGAATCGCTCACCCCTCCACTTT
cdr3_aa: CASSPQGNRSPLHF

j_call: TRBJ2-1
v_call: TRBV7-2
cdr3_length: 13
d_call: TRBD1
clone_size: NA
cdr3_nt: TGTGCCAGCAGCCGGACAGGGGACAATGAGCAGTTCTTC
cdr3_aa: CASSRTGDNEQFF

j_call: TRBJ2-1
v_call: TRBV7-6
cdr3_length: 15
d_call: TRBD2
clone_size: NA
cdr3_nt: TGTGCCAGCAGCTTGTCGGGGGGGGATTACAATGAGCAGTTCTTC
cdr3_aa: CASSLSGGDYNEQFF

j_call: TRBJ1-5
v_call: TRBV7-8
cdr3_length: 13
d_call: NA
clone_size: NA
cdr3_nt: TGTGCCAGCAGCTTTAGACAGCGTCAGCCCCAGCATTTT
cdr3_aa: CASSFRQRQPQHF

j_call: TRBJ1-2
v_call: TRBV6-5
cdr3_length: 15
d_call: TRBD1
clone_size: few
cdr3_nt: TGTGCCAGCAGACCTCTGGGACAGGGTGACTATGGCTACACCTTC
cdr3_aa: CASRPLGQGDYGYTF

j_call: TRBJ1-1
v_call: TRBV4-1
cdr3_length: 17
d_call: TRBD1
clone_size: NA
cdr3_nt: TGCGCCAGCAGCCAGGGAGTGGACAGGCTCTTGAGTACTGAAGCTTTCTTT
cdr3_aa: CASSQGVDRLLSTEAFF

j_call: TRBJ1-2
v_call: TRBV5-1
cdr3_length: 16
d_call: NA
clone_size: NA
cdr3_nt: TGCGCCAGCAGCTTGTTTCTACTCGCGGGGGACTATGGCTACACCTTC
cdr3_aa: CASSLFLLAGDYGYTF

j_call: TRBJ1-2
v_call: TRBV7-9
cdr3_length: 12
d_call: NA
clone_size: NA
cdr3_nt: TGTGCCAGCAGCTTACCTCGCGGGGGCTACACCTTC
cdr3_aa: CASSLPRGGYTF

j_call: TRBJ2-3
v_call: TRBV5-8
cdr3_length: 16
d_call: NA
clone_size: NA
cdr3_nt: TGTGCCAGCAGCTTCGAAGGGCGGGAATGGGCAGATACGCAGTATTTT
cdr3_aa: CASSFEGREWADTQYF

j_call: TRBJ2-7
v_call: TRBV11-2
cdr3_length: 14
d_call: NA
clone_size: NA
cdr3_nt: TGTGCCAGCAGCTTAGTTCAGGGCTCCTACGAGCAGTACTTC
cdr3_aa: CASSLVQGSYEQYF

j_call: TRBJ2-3
v_call: TRBV5-1
cdr3_length: 15
d_call: NA
clone_size: NA
cdr3_nt: TGCGCCAGCAGCTGGGGGACACACGGCACAGATACGCAGTATTTT
cdr3_aa: CASSWGTHGTDTQYF

j_call: TRBJ2-6
v_call: TRBV29-1
cdr3_length: 18
d_call: NA
clone_size: NA
cdr3_nt: TGCAGCGTTGTTCTCACAGGCGAACACCTCTCTGGGGCCAACGTCCTGACTTTC
cdr3_aa: CSVVLTGEHLSGANVLTF

j_call: TRBJ2-2
v_call: TRBV28
cdr3_length: 17
d_call: TRBD2
clone_size: NA
cdr3_nt: TGTGCCAGCAGTTCGGGACTAGCGGGGGGTCGCACCGGGGAGCTGTTTTTT
cdr3_aa: CASSSGLAGGRTGELFF

j_call: TRBJ1-2
v_call: TRBV9
cdr3_length: 18
d_call: NA
clone_size: NA
cdr3_nt: TGTGCCAGCAGTCCCCGCTCGCACGGGGGAAGGTCCTACTATGGCTACACCTTC
cdr3_aa: CASSPRSHGGRSYYGYTF

j_call: TRBJ1-3
v_call: TRBV6-5
cdr3_length: 13
d_call: NA
clone_size: few
cdr3_nt: TGTGCCAGCAGTTACACAATTGGAAACACCATATATTTT
cdr3_aa: CASSYTIGNTIYF